These T cell receptor beta chains were read from a single sample in a study of neurological immune-mediated disorders. One entry per CDR3 protein results from TCRdb running MiXCR on the 5' RACE reads. The sample has 20,000 to 30,000 distinct CDR3 sequences, roughly 2.5% seen once. Sequencing was carried out using PBMCs. Source of these receptors: a woman aged 45-65 years with multiple sclerosis. CDR3s include the opening cysteine and the closing phenylalanine or tryptophan. Each record gives: clone size, J gene, D gene, V gene, CDR3 DNA, CDR3 protein. The D gene is left open where the match is weak. The size entry gives how often the clone was seen (once, few, many) or a class if it is expanded.

>many|TRBJ1-1|-|TRBV20-1
TGCAGTGCTAGAGATAGGACCAAGGGGAACACTGAAGCTTTCTTT
CSARDRTKGNTEAFF
>many|TRBJ2-3|-|TRBV20-1
TGCAGTGCTAGTGTCAGGTCACCAGATACGCAGTATTTT
CSASVRSPDTQYF
>many|TRBJ2-7|-|TRBV7-2
TGTGCCAGCAGCCGAAGGGGGAGGACCCCCTACGAGCAGTACTTC
CASSRRGRTPYEQYF
>many|TRBJ2-7|-|TRBV4-3
TGCGCCAGCAGCCAAGATCCCGGGGGCCACGAGCAGTACTTC
CASSQDPGGHEQYF
>many|TRBJ1-4|-|TRBV5-1
TGCGCCAGCAGCAACGGACGGGGAACTAATGAAAAACTGTTTTTT
CASSNGRGTNEKLFF
>many|TRBJ2-2|TRBD1|TRBV20-1
TGCAGTGCTAGACAGGGGGCGCGCACCGGGGAGCTGTTTTTT
CSARQGARTGELFF
>many|TRBJ2-5|TRBD2|TRBV5-1
TGCGCCAGCACCACCCAGCGGGGGACACAAGAGACCCAGTACTTC
CASTTQRGTQETQYF
>few|TRBJ1-1|TRBD1|TRBV29-1
TGCAGCGTTGGAAACAGGGGCGGCACTGAAGCTTTCTTT
CSVGNRGGTEAFF
>many|TRBJ2-2|TRBD1|TRBV7-3
TGTTCCAGCTCCGGGACAGGGAACACCGGGGAGCTGTTTTTT
CSSSGTGNTGELFF
>many|TRBJ2-1|-|TRBV5-1
TGCGCCAGCAGCTTGGTAACGGGGATAGCAAACAATGAGCAGTTCTTC
CASSLVTGIANNEQFF
>many|TRBJ1-2|-|TRBV20-1
TGCAGTGCTGCCGCTGCCGCGACCGCTAACTATGGCTACACCTTC
CSAAAAATANYGYTF
>many|TRBJ1-6|-|TRBV20-1
TGCAGTGCTAGATCAAGGGGATATAATTCACCCCTCCACTTT
CSARSRGYNSPLHF
>many|TRBJ2-1|TRBD2|TRBV7-2
TGTGCCAGCAGCAATAGACTAGCGGGAGGGGAGCAGTTCTTC
CASSNRLAGGEQFF
>many|TRBJ2-7|TRBD1|TRBV20-1
TGCAGTGCCGAGGGACAGGGGGAATCCTACGAGCAGTACTTC
CSAEGQGESYEQYF
>many|TRBJ1-2|-|TRBV27
TGTGCCAGCAGTGGCCGGGCAGGGGCCGCATTGGGCTATGGCTACACCTTC
CASSGRAGAALGYGYTF
>many|TRBJ1-2|-|TRBV6-6
TGTGCCAGCAGTTACCCCCTGGGCGGGGACGATGGCTACACCTTC
CASSYPLGGDDGYTF
>many|TRBJ2-7|TRBD1|TRBV11-1
TGTGCCAGCAGCCCTGGACAGGGTGAATCCTACGAGCAGTACTTC
CASSPGQGESYEQYF
>many|TRBJ1-5|TRBD1|TRBV28
TGTGCCAGCAGCCTGACAGGGGCAAAGCCCCAGCATTTT
CASSLTGAKPQHF
>many|TRBJ1-2|-|TRBV7-9
TGTGCCAGCAGCTTGGATTTGACAGTTAACTATGGCTACACCTTC
CASSLDLTVNYGYTF
>medium-sized|TRBJ1-5|-|TRBV10-3
TGTGCCATCAGTGACCGGGAGAATCAGCCCCAGCATTTT
CAISDRENQPQHF
>many|TRBJ2-3|-|TRBV20-1
TGCAGTGCTAGCGGAATCACAGATACGCAGTATTTT
CSASGITDTQYF
>many|TRBJ2-7|TRBD1|TRBV20-1
TGCAGTGCTAGACCGACAGGGTACCACGAGCAGTACTTC
CSARPTGYHEQYF
>many|TRBJ1-4|-|TRBV6-5
TGTGCCAGCAGTCGTCGTCGGGGGCCTTCTGAAAAACTGTTTTTT
CASSRRRGPSEKLFF
>many|TRBJ1-1|TRBD1|TRBV12-3/TRBV12-4
TGTGCCAGCAGCCGGACAGGGTTGAACACTGAAGCTTTCTTT
CASSRTGLNTEAFF
>medium-sized|TRBJ2-5|-|TRBV20-1
TGCAGTGCTAGAGTGGCCAAATCCCAAGAGACCCAGTACTTC
CSARVAKSQETQYF
>many|TRBJ1-4|TRBD1|TRBV5-1
TGCGCCAGCAGCTCCGACAGGGCCCTCAATGAAAAACTGTTTTTT
CASSSDRALNEKLFF
>many|TRBJ2-7|TRBD1|TRBV11-2
TGTGCCAGCAGCCCCCAACCGGGACAGGGTAATGAGCAGTACTTC
CASSPQPGQGNEQYF
>many|TRBJ2-7|TRBD2|TRBV5-5
TGTGCCAGCAGCTTGGGGCCTAGCGGGCTCTACGAGCAGTACTTC
CASSLGPSGLYEQYF
>few|TRBJ2-6|-|TRBV5-1
TGCGCCAGCAGCTTTTCGAAGGGGTCTGGGGCCAACGTACTGACTTTC
CASSFSKGSGANVLTF